This T cell receptor beta chain is from a study of blood T cell repertoires in COVID-19. Study-level background: The United States, Italy and Spain supplied acute and convalescent COVID-19 samples. The analysed material was cDNA or gDNA that came from T cells, B-cell-depleted T cells, or PBMCs.

Authors' analysis steps: Nucleated cell counts were estimated from reference gene primer amplification. Clones were sequenced by immunoSEQ multiplex PCR, and TCRdb holds only the in-frame ones, with some missing. V and J calls plus clone size are reproduced from that table; the DNA served to infer D and trimming. The sample includes fewer than 200,000 clones, 70% to 80% of them seen just once. The CDR3 covers 14 residues. V dropped 6 bases and J dropped 1; count of bases not matched to a gene: 5. CDR1 and CDR2 from the germline V gene are MDHEN and SYDVKM. The sequence was collected from a man between 60 and 75 years old with acute or convalescent COVID-19. The V gene is TRBV28, the J gene TRBJ1-1; TRBD1 matches 7 bases. Sequencing used peripheral blood. CDR3 nucleotides: TGTGCCAGCAGGATTGGACAGGAGAACACTGAAGCTTTCTTT. Its protein product is CASRIGQENTEAFF.